These T cell receptor beta chains were read from a single sample in a study of blood T cell repertoires in COVID-19. Profiled with immunoSEQ multiplex PCR; TCRdb holds only in-frame clones, not every one. The data show approximately 120,000 clones, with around 82% seen just once and less than 5% held by the top ten. Sequencing used peripheral blood. Receptors were obtained from a human donor in a cohort sampled during active or convalescent COVID-19. CDR3s include the opening cysteine and the closing phenylalanine or tryptophan. D genes are given only for firm matches. Clone size appears in some rows only: once, few, many, or a class for an expanded clone.

TRBD1	once	TRBJ2-5	TRBV14	CASSQAPGQGRETQYF	TGTGCCAGCAGCCAAGCGCCAGGACAGGGGAGGGAGACCCAGTACTTC
NA	once	TRBJ1-1	TRBV6-2/TRBV6-3	CASSLRDNEAFF	TGTGCCAGCAGTCTCCGGGACAATGAAGCTTTCTTT
NA	NA	TRBJ1-2	TRBV2	CASSETGTNYGYTF	TGTGCCAGCAGTGAGACGGGGACTAACTATGGCTACACCTTC
NA	NA	TRBJ2-3	TRBV11-3	CASSLDGTTQDTQYF	TGTGCCAGCAGCTTAGATGGGACAACCCAAGATACGCAGTATTTT
TRBD1	NA	TRBJ1-2	TRBV6-5	CASSYSKSSGGYGYTF	TGTGCCAGCAGTTACTCAAAATCTTCAGGGGGGTATGGCTACACCTTC
NA	NA	TRBJ2-1	TRBV12-5	CASGFLRDSNYNEQFF	TGTGCTAGTGGTTTCCTCCGGGACTCGAACTACAATGAGCAGTTCTTC
NA	NA	TRBJ1-3	TRBV28	CASITAGPSGNTIYF	TGTGCCAGCATCACGGCAGGGCCCTCTGGAAACACCATATATTTT
NA	NA	TRBJ2-3	TRBV9	CASSPRGFSTDTQYF	TGTGCCAGCAGCCCCCGGGGGTTTAGCACAGATACGCAGTATTTT
NA	NA	TRBJ1-5	TRBV6-2/TRBV6-3	CASSFRRHQPQHF	TGTGCCAGCAGTTTTAGGAGGCATCAGCCCCAGCATTTT
TRBD1	NA	TRBJ1-4	TRBV4-2	CASSIRTGGGEKLFF	TGTGCCAGCAGCATACGAACAGGGGGTGGTGAAAAACTGTTTTTT
TRBD2	NA	TRBJ2-2	TRBV7-9	CASSSTIGTSGSGELFF	TGTGCCAGCAGCAGTACAATTGGGACTAGCGGATCCGGGGAGCTGTTTTTT
TRBD2	NA	TRBJ2-2	TRBV30	CVGLAGRDTGELFF	TGCGTGGGGCTAGCGGGTAGGGACACCGGGGAGCTGTTTTTT
TRBD2	NA	TRBJ2-1	TRBV4-2	CASSQASGSKYNEQFF	TGTGCCAGCAGCCAGGCAAGCGGGAGCAAGTACAATGAGCAGTTCTTC
TRBD2	NA	TRBJ2-7	TRBV4-1	CASSPRYSGSYEQYF	TGCGCCAGCAGCCCAAGATATAGCGGGAGTTACGAGCAGTACTTC
NA	NA	TRBJ1-1	TRBV28	CASSPRGTRVAEAFF	TGTGCCAGCAGTCCCCGGGGGACGAGGGTCGCTGAAGCTTTCTTT
TRBD2	NA	TRBJ2-5	TRBV2	CASSLRVVTSGGREETQYF	TGTGCCAGCAGCCTGCGCGTGGTGACTAGCGGGGGGCGGGAAGAGACCCAGTACTTC
NA	NA	TRBJ2-7	TRBV12-3/TRBV12-4	CASSPGTLSEQYF	TGTGCCAGCAGTCCCGGGACTTTAAGCGAGCAGTACTTC
NA	NA	TRBJ1-4	TRBV11-2	CASRARGSTNEKLFF	TGTGCCAGCAGGGCACGGGGGTCAACTAATGAAAAACTGTTTTTT
TRBD2	NA	TRBJ2-5	TRBV5-1	CASSLGTSGGTQGTQYF	TGCGCCAGCAGCTTGGGGACTAGCGGGGGGACCCAAGGAACCCAGTACTTC
NA	NA	TRBJ1-5	TRBV30	CAWNRQGNQPQHF	TGTGCCTGGAATCGGCAGGGGAATCAGCCCCAGCATTTT
TRBD2	NA	TRBJ2-1	TRBV3-1/TRBV3-2	CASSQAGTSLFF	TGTGCCAGCAGCCAAGCCGGGACTAGTCTGTTCTTC
NA	NA	TRBJ2-4	TRBV18	CASSPSEGVAKNIQYF	TGTGCCAGCTCACCATCGGAAGGGGTAGCCAAAAACATTCAGTACTTC
TRBD1	NA	TRBJ1-4	TRBV6-5	CASSPDRGNEKLFF	TGTGCCAGCAGCCCGGACAGGGGAAATGAAAAACTGTTTTTT
NA	NA	TRBJ1-2	TRBV7-9	CASSLSTNYGYTF	TGTGCCAGCAGCTTATCCACTAACTATGGCTACACCTTC
NA	NA	TRBJ1-1	TRBV5-6	CASSLRRGAEAFF	TGTGCCAGCAGCTTGCGCAGGGGAGCTGAAGCTTTCTTT
TRBD1	NA	TRBJ2-2	TRBV11-1	CASSIQGARTGELFF	TGTGCCAGCAGCATACAGGGGGCGCGTACCGGGGAGCTGTTTTTT
NA	NA	TRBJ1-6	TRBV9	CASSHSFVNSPLHF	TGTGCCAGCAGCCACAGTTTTGTAAATTCACCCCTCCACTTT
NA	NA	TRBJ1-3	TRBV7-9	CASTKSTAGDTIYF	TGTGCCAGCACCAAATCTACTGCAGGGGACACCATATATTTT
NA	NA	TRBJ1-2	TRBV4-1	CASSQDAAYNDGYTF	TGCGCCAGCAGCCAAGATGCGGCATATAATGATGGCTACACCTTC
TRBD1	once	TRBJ2-7	TRBV4-1	CASSREMTGFSYEQYF	TGCGCCAGCAGCCGGGAGATGACAGGGTTCTCCTACGAGCAGTACTTC
TRBD1	NA	TRBJ1-6	TRBV19	CASSRGQGLNSPLHF	TGTGCCAGTAGTAGGGGACAGGGACTTAATTCACCCCTCCACTTT